This entry is about one T cell receptor beta chain. Its antigen remains unknown. This specimen comes from a study of cytomegalovirus exposure and HLA in healthy donors. CDR3 length equals 18 residues. The germline CDR1 and CDR2 sequences are SGHVS and FNYEAQ. V was clipped by 2 bases and J by 4 bases, with 20 bases between them. The PCR was carried out with 60 Vbeta primers and 13 Jbeta primers. The data were produced by immunoSEQ multiplex PCR, yet TCRdb's version contains in-frame clones alone and is incomplete. The sample shows under 150,000 clones, around 86% of them seen only once. Study-wide results and caveats: In a later analysis, several top co-occurrence clusters appeared linked to parvovirus B19, influenza, CMV and Epstein-Barr virus. The classifier reportedly diagnosed cytomegalovirus status with high sensitivity and specificity. Owing to their indistinguishability, certain V segments, notably TRBV6-2 and TRBV6-3, were excluded.

This clonotype was sampled from a man aged 18 to 29 in good health and CMV-seronegative. The sample comprised PBMCs. The genes are TRBV7-6 and TRBJ1-4, with D possibly being TRBD1 (6 bases). The CDR3 nucleotides are TGTGCCAGCAGCTTACCCGGGACAAGGGAGGGGAATAATGAAAAACTGTTTTTT. Translating gives CASSLPGTREGNNEKLFF. The full variable domain, in which reference TRBV7-6 and TRBJ1-4 provide the parts outside the CDR3, is GAGVSQSPRYKVTKRGQDVALRCDPISGHVSLYWYRQALGQGPEFLTYFNYEAQQDKSGLPNDRFSAERPEGSISTLTIQRTEQRDSAMYRCASSLPGTREGNNEKLFFGSGTQLSVL.